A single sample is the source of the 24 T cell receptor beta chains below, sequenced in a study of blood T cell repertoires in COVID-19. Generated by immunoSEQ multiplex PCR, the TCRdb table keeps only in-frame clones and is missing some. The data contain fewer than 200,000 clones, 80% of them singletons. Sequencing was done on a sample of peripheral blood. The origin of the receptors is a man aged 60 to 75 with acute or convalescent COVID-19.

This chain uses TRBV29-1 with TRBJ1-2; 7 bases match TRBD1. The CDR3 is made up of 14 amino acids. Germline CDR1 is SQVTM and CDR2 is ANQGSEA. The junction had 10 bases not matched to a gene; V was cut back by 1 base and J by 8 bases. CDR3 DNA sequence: TGCAGCGTTGAAGCCTTAACAGGGGCGGGGGGCTACACCTTC. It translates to CSVEALTGAGGYTF.

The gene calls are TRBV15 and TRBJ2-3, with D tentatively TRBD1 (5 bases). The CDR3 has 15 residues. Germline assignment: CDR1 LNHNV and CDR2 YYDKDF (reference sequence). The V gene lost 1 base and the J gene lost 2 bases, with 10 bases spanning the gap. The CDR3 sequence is CATSRVGRLTDTQYF. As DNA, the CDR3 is TGTGCCACCAGCAGAGTGGGGCGACTCACAGATACGCAGTATTTT. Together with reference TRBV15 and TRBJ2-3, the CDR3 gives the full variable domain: DAMVIQNPRYQVTQFGKPVTLSCSQTLNHNVMYWYQQKSSQAPKLLFHYYDKDFNNEADTPDNFQSRRPNTSFCFLDIRSPGLGDTAMYLCATSRVGRLTDTQYFGPGTRLTVL.

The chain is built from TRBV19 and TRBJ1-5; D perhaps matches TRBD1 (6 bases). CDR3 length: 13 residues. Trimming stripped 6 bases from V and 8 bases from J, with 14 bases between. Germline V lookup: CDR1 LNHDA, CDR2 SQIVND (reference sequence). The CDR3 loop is CASRDRLREPQHF. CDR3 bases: TGTGCCAGTAGAGACAGGCTCAGAGAGCCCCAGCATTTT.

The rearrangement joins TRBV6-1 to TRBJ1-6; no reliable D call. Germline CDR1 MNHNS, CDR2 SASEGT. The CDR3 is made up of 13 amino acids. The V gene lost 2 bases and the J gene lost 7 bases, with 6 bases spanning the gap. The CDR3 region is CASSETQNSPLHF. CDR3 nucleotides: TGTGCCAGCAGTGAAACGCAGAATTCACCCCTCCACTTT.

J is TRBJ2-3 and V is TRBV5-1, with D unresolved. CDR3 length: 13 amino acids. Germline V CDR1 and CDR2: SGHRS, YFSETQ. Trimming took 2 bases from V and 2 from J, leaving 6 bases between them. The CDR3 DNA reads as TGCGCCAGCAGCTTAAGCGTCACAGATACGCAGTATTTT. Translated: CASSLSVTDTQYF.

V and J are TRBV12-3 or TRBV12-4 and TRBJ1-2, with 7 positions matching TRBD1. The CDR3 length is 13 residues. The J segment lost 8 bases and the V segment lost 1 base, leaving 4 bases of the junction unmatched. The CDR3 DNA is TGTGCCAGCAGTTTAGAGGGGGCTCGGGGCTACACCTTC. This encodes CASSLEGARGYTF.

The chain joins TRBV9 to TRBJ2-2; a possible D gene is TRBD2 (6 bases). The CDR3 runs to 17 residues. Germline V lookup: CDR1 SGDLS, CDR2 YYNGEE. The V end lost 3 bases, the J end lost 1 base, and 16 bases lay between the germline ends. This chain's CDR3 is CASSGAGRGVNTGELFF. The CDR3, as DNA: TGTGCCAGCAGCGGCGCGGGACGTGGCGTGAACACCGGGGAGCTGTTTTTT.

This CDR3 is CASRGRGEQFF. In nucleotides, the CDR3 is TGTGCCAGCAGGGGGAGGGGGGAGCAGTTCTTC. The V and J genes are TRBV11-3 and TRBJ2-1; D may be TRBD2 (7 bases). The germline gives CDR1 SGHNT, CDR2 YENEEA. This CDR3 spans 11 amino acids. V dropped 6 bases and J dropped 10 bases, with 10 bases sitting between them.

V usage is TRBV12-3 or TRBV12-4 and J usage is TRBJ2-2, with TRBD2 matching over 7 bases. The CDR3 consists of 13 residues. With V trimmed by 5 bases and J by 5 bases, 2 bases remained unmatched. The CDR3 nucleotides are TGTGCCAGCAGTCGGACTAGAACCGGGGAGCTGTTTTTT. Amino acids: CASSRTRTGELFF.

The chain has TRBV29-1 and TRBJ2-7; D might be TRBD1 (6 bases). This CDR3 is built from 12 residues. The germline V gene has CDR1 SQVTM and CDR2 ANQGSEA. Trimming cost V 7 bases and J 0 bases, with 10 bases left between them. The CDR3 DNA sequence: TGCAGCGCCAGGACAGTCTCCTACGAGCAGTACTTC. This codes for CSARTVSYEQYF.

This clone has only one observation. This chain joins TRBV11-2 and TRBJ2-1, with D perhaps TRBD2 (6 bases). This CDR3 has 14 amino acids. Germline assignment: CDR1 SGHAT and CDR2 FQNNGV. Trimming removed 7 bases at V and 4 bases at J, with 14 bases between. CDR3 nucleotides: TGTGCCAGCATGTGGCGGGGCGAATACAATGAGCAGTTCTTC. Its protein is CASMWRGEYNEQFF.

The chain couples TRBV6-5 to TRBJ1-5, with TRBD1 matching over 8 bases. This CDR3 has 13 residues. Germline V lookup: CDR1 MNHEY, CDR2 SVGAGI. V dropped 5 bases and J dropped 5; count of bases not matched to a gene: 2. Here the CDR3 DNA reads TGTGCCAGCAGTAAACAGGGGGATCAGCCCCAGCATTTT. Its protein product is CASSKQGDQPQHF.

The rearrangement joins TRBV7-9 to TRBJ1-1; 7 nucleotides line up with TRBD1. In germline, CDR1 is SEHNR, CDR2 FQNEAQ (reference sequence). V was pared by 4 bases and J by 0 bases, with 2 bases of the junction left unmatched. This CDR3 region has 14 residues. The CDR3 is CASSYRGMNTEAFF. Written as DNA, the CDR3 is TGTGCCAGCAGCTACAGGGGAATGAACACTGAAGCTTTCTTT.

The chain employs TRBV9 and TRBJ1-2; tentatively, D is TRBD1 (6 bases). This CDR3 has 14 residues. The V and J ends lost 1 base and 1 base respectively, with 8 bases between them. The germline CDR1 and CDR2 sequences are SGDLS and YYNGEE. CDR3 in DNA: TGTGCCAGCAGCGTAACCAGGGGTAACTATGGCTACACCTTC. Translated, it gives CASSVTRGNYGYTF.

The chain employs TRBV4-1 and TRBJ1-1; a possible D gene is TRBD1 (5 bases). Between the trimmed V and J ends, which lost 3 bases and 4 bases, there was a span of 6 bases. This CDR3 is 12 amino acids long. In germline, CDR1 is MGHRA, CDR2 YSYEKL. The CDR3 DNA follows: TGCGCCAGCAGCCACGACAGCACTGAAGCTTTCTTT. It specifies CASSHDSTEAFF.

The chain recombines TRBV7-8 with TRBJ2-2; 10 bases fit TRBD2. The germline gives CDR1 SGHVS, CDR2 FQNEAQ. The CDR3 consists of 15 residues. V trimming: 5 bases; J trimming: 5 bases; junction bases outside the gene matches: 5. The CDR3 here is CASSESGGATGELFF. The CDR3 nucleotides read TGTGCCAGCAGCGAGAGCGGGGGGGCGACCGGGGAGCTGTTTTTT.

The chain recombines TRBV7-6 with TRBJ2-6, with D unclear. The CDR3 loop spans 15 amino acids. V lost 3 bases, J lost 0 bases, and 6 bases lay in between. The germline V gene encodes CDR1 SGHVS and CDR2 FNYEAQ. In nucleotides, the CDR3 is TGTGCCAGCAGCTTCGTACTCTCTGGGGCCAACGTCCTGACTTTC. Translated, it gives CASSFVLSGANVLTF.

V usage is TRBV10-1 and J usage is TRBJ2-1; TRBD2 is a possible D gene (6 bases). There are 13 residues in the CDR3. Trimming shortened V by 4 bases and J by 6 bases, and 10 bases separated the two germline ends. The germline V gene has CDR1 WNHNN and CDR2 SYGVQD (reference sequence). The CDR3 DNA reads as TGCGCCAGCAGTGTGCGGGGAGGCAATGAGCAGTTCTTC. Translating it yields CASSVRGGNEQFF.

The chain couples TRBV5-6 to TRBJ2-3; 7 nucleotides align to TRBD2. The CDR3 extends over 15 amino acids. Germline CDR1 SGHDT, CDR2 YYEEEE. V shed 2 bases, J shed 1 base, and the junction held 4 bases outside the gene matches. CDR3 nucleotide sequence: TGTGCCAGCAGCTTCCCTGGGGGGGGCACAGATACGCAGTATTTT. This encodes CASSFPGGGTDTQYF. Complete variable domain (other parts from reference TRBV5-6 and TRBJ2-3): DAGVTQSPTHLIKTRGQQVTLRCSPKSGHDTVSWYQQALGQGPQFIFQYYEEEERQRGNFPDRFSGHQFPNYSSELNVNALLLGDSALYLCASSFPGGGTDTQYFGPGTRLTVL.

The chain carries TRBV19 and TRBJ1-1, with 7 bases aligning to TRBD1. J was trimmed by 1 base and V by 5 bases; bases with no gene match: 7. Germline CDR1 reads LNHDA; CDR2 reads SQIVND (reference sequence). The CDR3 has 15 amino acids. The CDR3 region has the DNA TGTGCCAGTAGTCCCGCTAGACAGGGGAACACTGAAGCTTTCTTT. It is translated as CASSPARQGNTEAFF.

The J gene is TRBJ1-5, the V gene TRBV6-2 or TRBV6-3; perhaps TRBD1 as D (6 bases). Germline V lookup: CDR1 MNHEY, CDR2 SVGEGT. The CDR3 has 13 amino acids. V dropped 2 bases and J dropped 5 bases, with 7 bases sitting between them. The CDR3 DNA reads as TGTGCCAGCAGTTACCAGGGGCATCAGCCCCAGCATTTT. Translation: CASSYQGHQPQHF.

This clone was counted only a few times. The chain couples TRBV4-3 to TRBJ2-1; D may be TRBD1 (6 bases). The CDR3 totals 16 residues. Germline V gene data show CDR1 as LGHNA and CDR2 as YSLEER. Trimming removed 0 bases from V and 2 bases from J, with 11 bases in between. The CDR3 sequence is CASSQEWQGPYNEQFF. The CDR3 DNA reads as TGCGCCAGCAGCCAAGAATGGCAGGGGCCCTACAATGAGCAGTTCTTC.

In nucleotides, the CDR3 is TGTGCCAGCAGCGCCATGCCAGGGGTTGCCACTGAAGCTTTCTTT. This encodes CASSAMPGVATEAFF. The V and J genes are TRBV9 and TRBJ1-1; D possibly corresponds to TRBD1 (6 bases). With 3 bases removed from V and 4 bases from J, the gap between germline ends came to 16 bases. Germline assignment: CDR1 SGDLS and CDR2 YYNGEE. The CDR3 totals 15 residues.

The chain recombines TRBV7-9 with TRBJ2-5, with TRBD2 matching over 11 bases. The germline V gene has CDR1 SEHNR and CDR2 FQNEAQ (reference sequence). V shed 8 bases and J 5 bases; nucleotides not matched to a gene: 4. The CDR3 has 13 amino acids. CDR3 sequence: CASLLAGAETQYF. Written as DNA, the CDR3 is TGTGCCAGCTTACTAGCGGGAGCTGAGACCCAGTACTTC.